The clone carrying this T cell receptor (beta chain) was observed at least ten times. Its cognate antigen is unknown. From the reads, TCRdb called clonotypes with MiXCR, one entry per CDR3 protein. The sample lists 680,000 or so distinct CDR3 sequences, roughly 30% occurring once. The source of the sample is a study of T cell repertoires in cytomegalovirus infection. Overall study: Newly reported HLA-C-restricted and thoroughly characterized HLA-B-restricted CMV epitopes were employed.

This CDR3 contains 14 residues. V shed 3 bases and J shed 5 bases, with 12 bases lying between them. Germline V gives CDR1 SGHTA, CDR2 FQGNSA. This sequence joins TRBV7-2 and TRBJ2-3, with D perhaps matching TRBD1 (5 bases). The material sequenced was cultured PBMCs, taken from culture after CMV antigen stimulation. This TCR came from a human donor in good health (CMV status not recorded). Some clones in this sample may be carry-over from other donors' samples. The CDR3: CASSFYGAGDTQYF. CDR3 bases: TGTGCCAGCAGCTTTTATGGGGCAGGAGATACGCAGTATTTT.